Included here is one T cell receptor beta chain sequence, with context. Its antigen is currently not known. Base quality data are lacking; no much larger clone is found one base away. From cysteine to phenylalanine, the CDR3 is 13 amino acids long. Only the CDR3 DNA is retained, 39 bases long and in frame from the first base. V is pared back by 2 bases and J by 4 bases, with 9 bases lying between the germline termini. Looking up the germline V gene yields CDR1 MNHEY and CDR2 SVGEGT. This sample was included in a study of control samples from healthy donors and cancer patients (dated by TCRdb to the early 2020s). Library construction relied on the immunoSEQ multiplex PCR assay. The source is immuneACCESS, and TCRdb retained only in-frame sequences with V and J called. Part of the clones is not carried over; for the studies checked, unresolved V genes explain less than half of this, and the remainder is unexplained. For this sample there are 120,000 to 150,000 clones; about 90% appear just once. The biggest ten clones account for 5.5% to 7.5% of the sample.

Recombination joined TRBV6-2 or TRBV6-3 with TRBJ2-7, with a weak D call of TRBD2 (6 bases match). This receptor was obtained from a man aged 18 to 35 in good health. The sequenced sample consisted of blood. In nucleotide form, the sequence is TGTGCCAGCAGTTACCGGCGGGGATACGAGCAGTACTTC. Its protein is CASSYRRGYEQYF.